The rows below give T cell receptor beta chains drawn from one sample of a study of blood T cell repertoires in COVID-19. Generated by immunoSEQ multiplex PCR, the TCRdb table keeps only in-frame clones and is missing some. The table lists 390,000 or so clones, 86% of them singletons. Sequencing used peripheral blood. The receptors were sampled from a woman aged 30 to 39 with active or convalescent COVID-19. The CDR3 runs from the conserved cysteine through the conserved F or W. The order of the fields is J gene, V gene, clone size, D gene, CDR3 DNA, CDR3 protein. The D gene is left open where the match is weak. Size tells how often a clone was seen (once, few, many) or the class of an expanded clone, and some rows leave it out.

>TRBJ1-2|TRBV6-6|.|TRBD1
TGTGCCACCCATCGGCCAGGACAGGGAGTCTATGGCTACACCTTC
CATHRPGQGVYGYTF
>TRBJ1-1|TRBV10-3|.|.
TGTGCCATCAGTGAGTCCGGACAGCCCAACGCGGCTTTCTTT
CAISESGQPNAAFF
>TRBJ2-4|TRBV12-3/TRBV12-4|few|.
TGTGCCAGCAGTTCGGACAGTTACATTCAGTACTTC
CASSSDSYIQYF
>TRBJ2-2|TRBV11-1|.|.
TGTGCCAGCAGCTTAGAGGGTACAGGCCCCGCCGGGGAGCTGTTTTTT
CASSLEGTGPAGELFF
>TRBJ2-1|TRBV6-1|.|.
TGTGCCAGCAGTGAACGGAGGGGCCTATTTAATGAGCAGTTCTTC
CASSERRGLFNEQFF
>TRBJ2-5|TRBV27|.|.
TGTGCCAGCAGTTTAAGTATAGTTGGAGAGACCCAGTACTTC
CASSLSIVGETQYF
>TRBJ1-1|TRBV7-8|few|TRBD1
TGTGCCAGCAGCTTTGAGACAGGGGGGAACACTGAAGCTTTCTTT
CASSFETGGNTEAFF
>TRBJ2-5|TRBV3-1/TRBV3-2|.|.
TGTGCCAGCAGACCAAGGGGATTGGATTCTACCCAAGAGACCCAGTACTTC
CASRPRGLDSTQETQYF
>TRBJ2-7|TRBV6-5|.|.
TGTGCCAGCAGACATCAGGGGTCTTCCTACGAGCAGTACTTC
CASRHQGSSYEQYF
>TRBJ1-1|TRBV6-1|.|.
TGTGCCAGCAGTGAATCGGTGAACACTGAAGCTTTCTTT
CASSESVNTEAFF